The entry that follows covers one T cell receptor (beta chain) sequence. The sample originates from a study of T cell clones after liver transplantation. TCRdb's copy holds only in-frame clones and misses some; the assay was immunoSEQ multiplex PCR. The data contain 55,000 to 75,000 clones, over 90% of them singletons. This sequence was found in a human patient who received a liver transplant. Some of these T cells may belong to the graft donor. Sample: CD4+ T cells from blood, taken around 27 months after liver transplant.

The chain's CDR3 is CASSLISTDQETQYF. CDR3 coding DNA: TGTGCCAGCAGCTTAATTTCGACGGACCAAGAGACCCAGTACTTC. This rearrangement joins TRBV7-9 to TRBJ2-5; D remains unclear. This CDR3 contains 15 residues. Germline V gene data show CDR1 as SEHNR and CDR2 as FQNEAQ (reference sequence). With 2 bases removed from V and 0 bases from J, the gap between germline ends came to 10 bases. Combining the CDR3 with reference TRBV7-9 and TRBJ2-5 gives the whole variable domain DTGVSQNPRHKITKRGQNVTFRCDPISEHNRLYWYRQTLGQGPEFLTYFQNEAQLEKSRLLSDRFSAERPKGSFSTLEIQRTEQGDSAMYLCASSLISTDQETQYFGPGTRLLVL.